This section outlines one T cell receptor beta chain sequence together with its context. Its specific antigen is unknown. Base-call qualities are not available, and no considerably larger clone is one nucleotide away. The sequencer listed for this sample is Illumina HiSeq 1500. TCRdb's own reprocessing of the public reads used fastp at Q25 and MiXCR and kept productive beta chains. Each entry merges the rows of one CDR3 protein and shows their most common DNA and genes. The sample data list 150,000 to 200,000 distinct CDR3 sequences, and 28% of these were observed just once. Of the sample, roughly 32% falls within the top ten clones. The CDR3 sequence holds 14 residues, the cysteine and phenylalanine included. The retained sequence is limited to the CDR3, 42 bases, with the frame set at the first base. The germline V gene supplies CDR1 SQVTM and CDR2 ANQGSEA. Relative to germline, V is missing 6 bases and J is missing 1 base, with 8 bases of the junction outside any gene match.

The sample belongs to a study of T cell repertoires in cytomegalovirus infection (dated 2019 in TCRdb). With regard to the full study: The HLA type of each donor mattered for the analysis, because public TCR beta signatures pointed to carriage of CMV infection along with the matching HLA type. Points the paper makes about the study in general: In both this cohort and an independent roughly 400-donor cohort, the cumulative frequency of public TCR beta family members distinguished carriers of CMV infection plus the relevant HLA type. The ex vivo response was dominated by HLA-C-restricted CMV-specific TCR beta clonotypes, which also provided the single most frequent clonotype in two of eight donors.

The receptor comes from a human donor in good health (CMV status not recorded). Some clones in this sample may be carry-over from other donors' samples. The sequence joins TRBV29-1 to TRBJ1-1; TRBD1 matches 7 bases in the middle. The specimen sequenced was PBMCs. The CDR3 amino acid sequence is: CSVTNRGTNTEAFF. The sequence in DNA is TGCAGCGTGACTAACAGGGGCACGAACACTGAAGCTTTCTTT.